The sample holds many counts of the clone carrying this T cell receptor (beta chain). Germline assignment: CDR1 SGHVS and CDR2 FNYEAQ. CDR3 length: 17 residues. J was trimmed by 5 bases and V by 0 bases; bases with no gene match: 7. The source of the sample is a study of blood T cell repertoires in COVID-19. Per the original data handling: Amplification of reference gene primers was used by the study to estimate nucleated cell counts. Only in-frame clones appear in the TCRdb table, and some are missing; sequencing was by immunoSEQ multiplex PCR. Clone size and V and J calls were adopted from that table, with D and trimming inferred from the DNA. This table has tens of thousands of clones, approximately 90% appearing once.

V is TRBV7-6 and J is TRBJ2-1; 10 bases agree with TRBD2. Sequences were obtained from peripheral blood. This clonotype was sampled from an older man with acute or convalescent COVID-19. The CDR3 DNA sequence: TGTGCCAGCAGCTTAGCGACTAGCGGGTTTTTTGACAATGAGCAGTTCTTC. Translation: CASSLATSGFFDNEQFF.